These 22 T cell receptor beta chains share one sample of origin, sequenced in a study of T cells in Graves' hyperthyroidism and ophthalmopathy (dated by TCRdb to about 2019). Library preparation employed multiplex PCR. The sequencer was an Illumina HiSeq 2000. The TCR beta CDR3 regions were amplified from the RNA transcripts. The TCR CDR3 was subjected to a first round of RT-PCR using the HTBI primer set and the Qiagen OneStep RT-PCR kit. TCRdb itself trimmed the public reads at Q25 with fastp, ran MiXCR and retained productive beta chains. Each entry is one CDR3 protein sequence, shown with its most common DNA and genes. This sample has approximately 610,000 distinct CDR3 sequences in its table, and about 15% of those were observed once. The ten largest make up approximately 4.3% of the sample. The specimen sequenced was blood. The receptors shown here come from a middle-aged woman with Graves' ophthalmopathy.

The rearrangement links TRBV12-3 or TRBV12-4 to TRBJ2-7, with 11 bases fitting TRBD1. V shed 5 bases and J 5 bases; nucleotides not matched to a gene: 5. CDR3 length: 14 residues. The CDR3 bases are TGTGCCAGCAGTAAAGGACAGGGGGCTAACGAGCAGTACTTC. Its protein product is CASSKGQGANEQYF.

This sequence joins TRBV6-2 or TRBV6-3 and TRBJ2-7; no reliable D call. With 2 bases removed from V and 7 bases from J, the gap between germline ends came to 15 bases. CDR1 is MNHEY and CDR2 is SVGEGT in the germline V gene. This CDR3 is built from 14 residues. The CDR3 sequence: CASSYRANTGEQYF. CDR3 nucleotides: TGTGCCAGCAGTTACCGGGCGAACACCGGGGAGCAGTACTTC.

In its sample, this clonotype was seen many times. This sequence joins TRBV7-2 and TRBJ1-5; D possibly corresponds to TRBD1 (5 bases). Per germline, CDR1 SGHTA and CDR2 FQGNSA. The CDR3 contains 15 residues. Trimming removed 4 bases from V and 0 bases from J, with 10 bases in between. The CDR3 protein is CASSSWGTSNQPQHF. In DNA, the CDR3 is TGTGCCAGCAGCTCCTGGGGGACTAGCAATCAGCCCCAGCATTTT.

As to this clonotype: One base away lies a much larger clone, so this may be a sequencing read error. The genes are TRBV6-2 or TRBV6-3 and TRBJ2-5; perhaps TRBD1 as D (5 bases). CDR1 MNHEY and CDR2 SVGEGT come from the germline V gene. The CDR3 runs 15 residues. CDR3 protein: CVSSYFRPGNLAQYF. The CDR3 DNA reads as TGTGTCAGCAGTTACTTTCGTCCAGGGAACCTGGCCCAGTACTTC.

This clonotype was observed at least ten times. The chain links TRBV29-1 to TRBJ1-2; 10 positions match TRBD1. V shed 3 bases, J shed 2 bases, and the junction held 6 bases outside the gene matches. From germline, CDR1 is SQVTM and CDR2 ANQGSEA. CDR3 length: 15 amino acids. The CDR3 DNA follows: TGCAGCGTTGATGACGACAGGGGGCTAAACTATGGCTACACCTTC. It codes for CSVDDDRGLNYGYTF.

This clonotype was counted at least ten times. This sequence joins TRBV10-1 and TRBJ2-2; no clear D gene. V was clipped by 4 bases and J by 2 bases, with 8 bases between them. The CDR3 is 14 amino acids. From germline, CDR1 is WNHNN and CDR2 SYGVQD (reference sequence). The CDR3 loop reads CASSVSLNTGELFF. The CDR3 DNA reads TGCGCCAGCAGTGTCTCCTTAAACACCGGGGAGCTGTTTTTT.

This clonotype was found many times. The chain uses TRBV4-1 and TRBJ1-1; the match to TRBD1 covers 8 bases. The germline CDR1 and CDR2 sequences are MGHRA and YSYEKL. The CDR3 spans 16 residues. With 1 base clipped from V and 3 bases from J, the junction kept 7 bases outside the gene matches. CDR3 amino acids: CASSQGPTGDDTEAFF. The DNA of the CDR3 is TGCGCCAGCAGCCAAGGACCGACAGGGGATGACACTGAAGCTTTCTTT.

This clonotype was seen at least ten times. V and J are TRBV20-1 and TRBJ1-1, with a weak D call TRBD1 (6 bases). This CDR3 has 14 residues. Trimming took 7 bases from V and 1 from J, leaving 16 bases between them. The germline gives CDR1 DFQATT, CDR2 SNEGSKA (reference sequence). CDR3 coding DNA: TGCAGTGTTAACCCGGGGGGGGCGAACACTGAAGCTTTCTTT. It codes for CSVNPGGANTEAFF.

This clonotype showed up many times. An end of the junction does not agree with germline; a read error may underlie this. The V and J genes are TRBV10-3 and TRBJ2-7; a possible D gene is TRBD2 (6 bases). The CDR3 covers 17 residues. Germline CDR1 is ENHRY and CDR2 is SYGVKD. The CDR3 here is CAISESVFPPSPGRFVF. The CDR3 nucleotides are TGTGCCATCAGTGAGTCGGTATTTCCCCCATCGCCAGGGAGGTTTGTCTTC.

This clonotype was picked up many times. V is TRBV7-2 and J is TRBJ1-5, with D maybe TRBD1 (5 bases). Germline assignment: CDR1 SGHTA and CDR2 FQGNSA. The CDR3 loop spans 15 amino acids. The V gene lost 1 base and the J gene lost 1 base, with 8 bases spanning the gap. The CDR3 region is CASSLVWDSNQPQHF. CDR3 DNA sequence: TGTGCCAGCAGCTTAGTGTGGGACAGCAATCAGCCCCAGCATTTT.

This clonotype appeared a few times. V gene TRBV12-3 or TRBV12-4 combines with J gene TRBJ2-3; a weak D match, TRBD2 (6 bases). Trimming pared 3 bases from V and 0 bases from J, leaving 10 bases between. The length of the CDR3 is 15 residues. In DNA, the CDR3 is TGTGCCAGCAGTTTCATCGGAGGGAGCACAGATACGCAGTATTTT. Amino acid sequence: CASSFIGGSTDTQYF.

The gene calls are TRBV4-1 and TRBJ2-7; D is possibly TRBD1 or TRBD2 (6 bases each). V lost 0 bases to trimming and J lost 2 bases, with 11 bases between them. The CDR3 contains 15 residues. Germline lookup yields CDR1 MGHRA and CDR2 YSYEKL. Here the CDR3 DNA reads TGCGCCAGCAGCCAAGAAGGTCGGGGGCCCTACGAGCAGTACTTC. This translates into CASSQEGRGPYEQYF.

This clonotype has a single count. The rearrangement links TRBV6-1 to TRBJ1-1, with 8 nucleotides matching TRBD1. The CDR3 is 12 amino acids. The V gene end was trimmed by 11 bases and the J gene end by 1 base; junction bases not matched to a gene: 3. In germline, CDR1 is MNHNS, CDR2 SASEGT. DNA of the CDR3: TGTGCCGGACAGGGTGGGAACACTGAAGCTTTCTTT. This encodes CAGQGGNTEAFF.

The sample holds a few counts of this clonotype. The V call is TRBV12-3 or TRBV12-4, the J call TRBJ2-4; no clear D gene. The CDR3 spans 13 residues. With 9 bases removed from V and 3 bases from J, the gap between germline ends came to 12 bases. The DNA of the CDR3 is TGTGCCAGTGCTGAGTACCGCAAAAACATTCAGTACTTC. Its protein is CASAEYRKNIQYF.

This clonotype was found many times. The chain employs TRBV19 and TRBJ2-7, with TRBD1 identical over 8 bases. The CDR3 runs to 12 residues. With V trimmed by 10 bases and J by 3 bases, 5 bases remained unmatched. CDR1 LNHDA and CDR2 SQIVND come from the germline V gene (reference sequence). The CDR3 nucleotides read TGTGCCACCTCGGGACAGGACTACGAGCAGTACTTC. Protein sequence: CATSGQDYEQYF.

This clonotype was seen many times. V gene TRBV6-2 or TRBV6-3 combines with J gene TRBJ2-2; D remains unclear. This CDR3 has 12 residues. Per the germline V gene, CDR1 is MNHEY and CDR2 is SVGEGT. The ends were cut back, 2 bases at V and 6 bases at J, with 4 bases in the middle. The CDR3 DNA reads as TGTGCCAGCAGTTACACGGCCGGGGAGCTGTTTTTT. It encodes CASSYTAGELFF.

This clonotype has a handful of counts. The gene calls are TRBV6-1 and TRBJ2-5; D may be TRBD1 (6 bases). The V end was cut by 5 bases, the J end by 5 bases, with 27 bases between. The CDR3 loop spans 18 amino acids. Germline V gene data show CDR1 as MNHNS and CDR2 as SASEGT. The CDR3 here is CASSPQPAGTTNGETQYF. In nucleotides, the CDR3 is TGTGCCAGCAGTCCCCAACCAGCCGGGACAACAAATGGTGAGACCCAGTACTTC.

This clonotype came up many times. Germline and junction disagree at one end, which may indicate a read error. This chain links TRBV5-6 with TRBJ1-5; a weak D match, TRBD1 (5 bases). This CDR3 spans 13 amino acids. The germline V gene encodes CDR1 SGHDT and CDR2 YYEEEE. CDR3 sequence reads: CASSLRGNRPQHF. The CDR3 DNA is TGTGCCAGCAGCTTGCGGGGGAATCGGCCCCAGCATTTT.

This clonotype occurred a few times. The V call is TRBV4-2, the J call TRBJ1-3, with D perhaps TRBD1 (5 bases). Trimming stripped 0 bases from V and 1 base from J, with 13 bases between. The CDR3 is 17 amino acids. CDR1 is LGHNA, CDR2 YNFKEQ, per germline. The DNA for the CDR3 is TGTGCCAGCAGCCAAGAGGCTACAGGCAATTCTGGAAACACCATATATTTT. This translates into CASSQEATGNSGNTIYF.

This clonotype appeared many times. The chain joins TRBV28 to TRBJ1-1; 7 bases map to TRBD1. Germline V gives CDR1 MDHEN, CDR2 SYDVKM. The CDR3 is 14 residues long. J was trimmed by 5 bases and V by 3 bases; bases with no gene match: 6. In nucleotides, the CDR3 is TGTGCCAGCAGTTTCCGGAACAGGGGAACTGAAGCTTTCTTT. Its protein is CASSFRNRGTEAFF.

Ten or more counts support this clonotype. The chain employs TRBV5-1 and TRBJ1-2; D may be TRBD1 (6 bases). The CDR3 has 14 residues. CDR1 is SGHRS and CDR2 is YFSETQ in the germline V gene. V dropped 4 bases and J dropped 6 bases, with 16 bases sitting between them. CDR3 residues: CASSVAQGRNGYTF. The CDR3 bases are TGCGCCAGCAGCGTGGCACAGGGTAGGAATGGCTACACCTTC.

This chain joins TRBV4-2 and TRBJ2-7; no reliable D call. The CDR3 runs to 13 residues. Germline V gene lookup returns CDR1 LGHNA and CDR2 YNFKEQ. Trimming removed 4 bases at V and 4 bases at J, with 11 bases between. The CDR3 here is CASSPKTAYEQYF. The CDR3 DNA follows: TGTGCCAGCAGCCCAAAAACAGCATACGAGCAGTACTTC.